This TCR beta chain was recovered during a study of post-analysis software for immune sequencing data (dated by TCRdb to 2014 to 2015). Regarding the study in general: Relapsing-remitting, secondary progressive and progressive-relapsing multiple sclerosis were recorded as disease courses, and subtype annotation was lacking for some patients. A subset of samples was prepared in parallel using single-end sample barcoding, then pooled and co-amplified after Illumina adapter ligation. Patient repertoires were compared against ten to twelve previously published healthy control repertoires from donors aged roughly 6 to 27 years.

The study at large found these results: Compared with controls, multiple sclerosis patients had significantly lower normalized Chao1 diversity, a finding suggesting substantial peripheral T-cell clonal expansion. The multiple sclerosis patient group was slightly younger than the control group. Strong co-clustering of samples prepared in the same batch was shown by direct clustering with F measure, prompting a batch-effect correction.

TCR beta repertoires were profiled from peripheral blood of some 13 young patients with multiple sclerosis to demonstrate the VDJtools post-analysis software. The multiple sclerosis patients were children and adolescents ranging in age from about 6 to 16 years. Library preparation employed PCR. The instrument was an Illumina HiSeq 2500. To reduce PCR and sequencing biases, unique molecular identifiers were incorporated into the TCR beta cDNA libraries. Approximately 500,000 cDNA molecules were obtained per 1 to 10 million input T cells, so each molecule approximated one T cell. Patient libraries were prepared and sequenced with the same protocol used for the earlier healthy control dataset. Within a given batch, samples were prepared together, multiplexed and sequenced on the same HiSeq lane. The study's processing was this. MIGEC handled the raw barcoded reads, throwing out single-read molecular identifier groups before consensus assembly and CDR3 extraction. Clonotype tables were post-analysed with VDJtools, normalizing diversity by down-sampling all datasets to the smallest sample size. Repertoire overlap clustering matched CDR3 amino acid but not nucleotide sequences to correct batch-related cross-sample contamination. The raw public data were reprocessed by TCRdb itself: fastp quality trimming at Q25, MiXCR clonotype calling, in-frame beta chains only. All rows with the same CDR3 protein become a single entry with the most common DNA and genes. TCRdb assigned the V and J calls; the authors' analysis was not used. The sample table records 750,000 to 900,000 distinct CDR3 sequences; under 60% of these occur just once. The ten largest clones take up roughly 4.5% of the sample.

In regard to this clonotype: Its specific antigen is unknown. No base qualities exist here, and no much larger clone lies one base off it.

Sequencing was performed on blood. This receptor was obtained from a girl aged 10 to 17 with multiple sclerosis.

The CDR3 loop reads CAISEPNRGRDTEAFF. In nucleotide form, the sequence is TGTGCCATCAGTGAGCCGAACAGGGGGCGGGACACTGAAGCTTTCTTT. In this chain, TRBV10-3 is recombined with TRBJ1-1, with TRBD1 matching 9 junction bases. Including cysteine and phenylalanine, the CDR3 has 16 amino acids. Just the 48-base CDR3 DNA is kept, in frame starting at base 1. Trimming takes 2 bases off V and 3 bases off J; junction bases not matched to a gene: 7. CDR1 ENHRY and CDR2 SYGVKD were looked up in the germline V gene.